Shown below are 15 T cell receptor beta chains from a single sample sequenced in a study of OX40 agonist ivuxolimab in advanced cancers. Libraries came from the immunoSEQ multiplex PCR assay. Held by TCRdb, this immuneACCESS table contains in-frame sequences only and omits some clones. Under half of the omission traces to an unresolved V gene where checked; the cause of the rest is unknown. The sample has around 80,000 clones on record, over 70% of them singletons. Of the sample, 0.45% to 0.55% is held by the ten largest clones. The specimen comprised CD4+ or CD8+ T cells sorted from blood, sampled in a trial of the OX40 agonist ivuxolimab. The receptors derive from an adult with an advanced solid tumor such as melanoma, head and neck, liver or kidney cancer.

V is TRBV4-2 and J is TRBJ1-5; D gene ambiguous. CDR1 is LGHNA, CDR2 YNFKEQ, per germline. This CDR3 spans 15 amino acids. With 1 base removed from V and 6 bases from J, the gap between germline ends came to 13 bases. The CDR3 sequence: CASSQADLAGQPQHF. CDR3 coding DNA: TGTGCCAGCAGCCAAGCGGACCTGGCGGGTCAGCCCCAGCATTTT.

The gene calls are TRBV29-1 and TRBJ1-1, with a weak D call TRBD1 (6 bases). The V and J ends lost 7 bases and 5 bases respectively, with 17 bases between them. There are 13 residues in the CDR3. Germline CDR1 is SQVTM and CDR2 is ANQGSEA. CDR3 sequence reads: CSAREGEATEAFF. The CDR3 DNA sequence: TGCAGCGCCAGAGAGGGGGAAGCAACTGAAGCTTTCTTT. The full variable domain, completed using reference TRBV29-1 and TRBJ1-1, is SAVISQKPSRDICQRGTSLTIQCQVDSQVTMMFWYRQQPGQSLTLIATANQGSEATYESGFVIDKFPISRPNLTFSTLTVSNMSPEDSSIYLCSAREGEATEAFFGQGTRLTVV.

The chain joins TRBV7-3 to TRBJ2-1, with TRBD2 as a possible D gene (6 bases). Germline-derived CDR1 and CDR2 are SGHTA and FQGTGA. The CDR3 spans 15 residues. V lost 1 base and J lost 4, with 11 bases in between. CDR3 DNA: TGTGCCAGCAGCTTAAATGGGGACTCATACAATGAGCAGTTCTTC. It codes for CASSLNGDSYNEQFF.

This clone was observed once. The V gene is TRBV6-1, the J gene TRBJ2-3; D gene unclear. Germline V gene data show CDR1 as MNHNS and CDR2 as SASEGT. Trimming took 11 bases from V and 4 from J, leaving 16 bases between them. The CDR3 has 13 amino acids. DNA for the CDR3: TGTGCCGCCGCATCAACCCCGCCAGATACGCAGTATTTT. This gives the protein CAAASTPPDTQYF.

The chain uses TRBV11-3 and TRBJ2-2; D is undetermined. The CDR3 is 14 amino acids. V lost 6 bases and J 7 bases, leaving 15 bases between the germline ends. Germline lookup yields CDR1 SGHNT and CDR2 YENEEA. Here the CDR3 DNA reads TGTGCCAGCAGTCCTGGACCCGCTGACGGGGAGCTGTTTTTT. Amino acid sequence: CASSPGPADGELFF.

On this clone itself: The sample has other DNA sequences that encode this CDR3 too. The chain combines TRBV9 with TRBJ1-1; D may be TRBD1 (6 bases). Germline V gives CDR1 SGDLS, CDR2 YYNGEE. CDR3 length equals 14 residues. V was pared by 0 bases and J by 5 bases, with 11 bases between. In DNA, the CDR3 is TGTGCCAGCAGCGTAGGGCAGGGGAGGACTGAAGCTTTCTTT. This sequence encodes CASSVGQGRTEAFF.

The V gene is TRBV6-5, the J gene TRBJ1-6; D gene uncertain. Germline values: CDR1 MNHEY, CDR2 SVGAGI. V was cut by 7 bases and J by 14 bases, with 18 bases left in between. The CDR3 length is 13 residues. Here the CDR3 DNA reads TGTGCCAGCATAATTATAAGGCGGTTGGCCCTCCACTTT. Translated, it gives CASIIIRRLALHF.

The genes are TRBV27 and TRBJ2-5; TRBD2 agrees at 7 bases. The germline CDR1 and CDR2 sequences are MNHEY and SMNVEV (reference sequence). Germline trimming cut 2 bases from V and 5 bases from J; bases unmatched to any gene: 5. The CDR3 has 14 residues. This chain's CDR3 is CASSLAGEGETQYF. The CDR3 region has the DNA TGTGCCAGCAGTTTAGCGGGGGAGGGGGAGACCCAGTACTTC.

V gene TRBV18 combines with J gene TRBJ1-1, with D hard to call. The V gene's germline CDR1 is KGHSH and CDR2 LQKENI. V lost 1 base, J lost 4 bases, and 10 bases lay in between. The CDR3 extends over 14 amino acids. Here the CDR3 DNA reads TGTGCCAGCTCACCACGGCGGGCGATCACTGAAGCTTTCTTT. This sequence encodes CASSPRRAITEAFF.

The CDR3 sequence is CASSPRQGATDTQYF. The CDR3 DNA sequence: TGTGCCAGCAGCCCCCGACAGGGGGCGACAGATACGCAGTATTTT. The chain employs TRBV9 and TRBJ2-3; 10 nucleotides align to TRBD1. Germline assignment: CDR1 SGDLS and CDR2 YYNGEE. The CDR3 has 15 amino acids. V lost 4 bases to trimming and J lost 3 bases; unmatched junction nucleotides: 5.

The chain links TRBV5-6 to TRBJ1-2; D is unresolved. The V end was cut by 4 bases, the J end by 8 bases, with 21 bases between. The CDR3 totals 15 residues. Per germline, CDR1 SGHDT and CDR2 YYEEEE. The CDR3 protein is CASSLGFSLSRGYTF. CDR3 nucleotide sequence: TGTGCCAGCAGCCTCGGGTTTTCCCTCTCTAGGGGCTACACCTTC.

This chain uses TRBV6-1 with TRBJ1-1; D gene uncertain. CDR3 size: 14 residues. The germline gives CDR1 MNHNS, CDR2 SASEGT. Trimming removed 5 bases at V and 6 bases at J, with 16 bases between. CDR3 amino acids: CASSTKTGISEAFF. Written as DNA, the CDR3 is TGTGCCAGCAGTACTAAGACTGGAATCTCTGAAGCTTTCTTT.

This clone was picked up a small number of times. The chain has TRBV19 and TRBJ1-2; 9 nucleotides match TRBD1. This CDR3 spans 16 amino acids. Germline values: CDR1 LNHDA, CDR2 SQIVND (reference sequence). The trim removed 4 bases at V and 4 bases at J, leaving 10 bases unmatched. The CDR3 sequence is CASSTGGQGRLYGYTF. DNA of the CDR3: TGTGCCAGTAGTACGGGGGGACAGGGAAGGCTCTATGGCTACACCTTC.

As DNA, the CDR3 is TGTGCCAGCAGCCTCAGTTCGGGAGGCAATCAGCCCCAGCATTTT. Translation gives CASSLSSGGNQPQHF. V and J are TRBV6-5 and TRBJ1-5; no clear D gene. The CDR3 sequence is 15 residues long. Germline V CDR1 and CDR2: MNHEY, SVGAGI. The V end lost 6 bases, the J end lost 2 bases, and 14 bases lay between the germline ends.

The rearrangement uses TRBV11-2 and TRBJ1-1; the D is unclear. CDR1 is SGHAT and CDR2 is FQNNGV in the germline V gene. Trimming pared 5 bases from V and 1 base from J, leaving 8 bases between. CDR3 length equals 13 residues. For the CDR3, the DNA is TGTGCCAGCAGCACCTTCAGGAACACTGAAGCTTTCTTT. It yields the protein CASSTFRNTEAFF.